These 3 T cell receptor beta chains were sequenced from one sample in a study of T cell responses to AZD1222 COVID-19 vaccine (dated by TCRdb to the early 2020s). Library method: the immunoSEQ multiplex PCR assay. In TCRdb, the immuneACCESS table is reduced to in-frame sequences with V and J assigned. These tables do not hold every clone; where another copy was compared, an unresolved V gene accounts for under half, and the others remain unexplained. The sample table shows 110,000 or so clones, and approximately 86% are seen once. The ten largest clones add up to 17% of the sample. Explained via the paper, the time point label denotes: about 28 days (+/-7) after the second vaccine dose. The source material was peripheral blood, sampled 28 days after the second AZD1222 dose. These receptors originate from an adult who received the AZD1222 COVID-19 vaccine.

The rearrangement links TRBV27 to TRBJ1-1, with TRBD1 identical over 10 bases. Per the germline V gene, CDR1 is MNHEY and CDR2 is SMNVEV (reference sequence). With 5 bases clipped from V and 3 bases from J, the junction kept 3 bases outside the gene matches. This CDR3 has 14 residues. Here the CDR3 reads CASSRTGGDTEAFF. CDR3 in DNA: TGTGCCAGCAGTCGGACAGGGGGGGACACTGAAGCTTTCTTT.

The chain carries TRBV13 and TRBJ2-3; 8 bases are shared with TRBD1. The CDR3 has 14 residues. The ends lost 4 bases at V and 5 bases at J; junction bases unmatched: 5. The germline CDR1 and CDR2 sequences are PRHDT and FYEKMQ (reference sequence). The CDR3 here is CASSSGQVGDTQYF. The CDR3 region has the DNA TGTGCCAGCAGCTCGGGACAGGTAGGAGATACGCAGTATTTT.

This clone has only a few counts. The V call is TRBV7-2, the J call TRBJ2-1, with no clear D. Per the germline V gene, CDR1 is SGHTA and CDR2 is FQGNSA. Trimming removed 1 base from V and 7 bases from J, with 14 bases in between. This CDR3 comprises 15 residues. The CDR3 region is CASSLEVGVINEQFF. CDR3 nucleotide sequence: TGTGCCAGCAGCTTAGAGGTTGGGGTAATAAATGAGCAGTTCTTC. Combining the CDR3 with reference TRBV7-2 and TRBJ2-1 gives the whole variable domain GAGVSQSPSNKVTEKGKDVELRCDPISGHTALYWYRQSLGQGLEFLIYFQGNSAPDKSGLPSDRFSAERTGGSVSTLTIQRTQQEDSAVYLCASSLEVGVINEQFFGPGTRLTVL.